This TCR beta chain came from a study of cytomegalovirus exposure and HLA in healthy donors. Assay used: immunoSEQ multiplex PCR; TCRdb lists only in-frame clones, some missing. The sample has roughly 120,000 clones; approximately 87% are singletons. The CDR3 consists of 16 residues. V was clipped by 4 bases and J by 4 bases; unmatched bases: 11. Germline lookup yields CDR1 SNHLY and CDR2 FYNNEI. Study-wide results and caveats: Rarity characterized most TCR sequences, yet some public TCRs appeared in many donors. Cytomegalovirus status, reportedly, was diagnosed with high specificity and sensitivity by the classifier.

About this clone: Its antigen remains unidentified.

The clonotype originates from a young woman in good health and CMV-seropositive. The rearrangement joins TRBV2 to TRBJ1-1; 8 nucleotides line up with TRBD1. Sample: PBMCs. The CDR3 region is CASSARPVGTGTEAFF. DNA for the CDR3: TGTGCCAGCAGTGCCCGACCAGTAGGGACAGGCACTGAAGCTTTCTTT.